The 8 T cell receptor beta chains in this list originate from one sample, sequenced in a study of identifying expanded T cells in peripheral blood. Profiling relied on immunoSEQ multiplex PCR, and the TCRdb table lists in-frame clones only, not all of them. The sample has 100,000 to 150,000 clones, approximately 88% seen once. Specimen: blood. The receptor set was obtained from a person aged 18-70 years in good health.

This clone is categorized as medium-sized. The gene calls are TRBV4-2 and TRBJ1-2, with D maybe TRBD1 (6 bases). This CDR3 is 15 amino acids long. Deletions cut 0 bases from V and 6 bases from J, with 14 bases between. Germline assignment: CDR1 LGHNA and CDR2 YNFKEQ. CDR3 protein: CASSQEGGRFHGYTF. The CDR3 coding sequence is TGTGCCAGCAGCCAAGAGGGGGGGCGCTTCCATGGCTACACCTTC.

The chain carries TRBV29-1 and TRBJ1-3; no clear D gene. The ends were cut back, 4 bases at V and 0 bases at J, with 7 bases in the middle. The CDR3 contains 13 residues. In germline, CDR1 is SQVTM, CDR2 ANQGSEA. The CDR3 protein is CSVAGLSGNTIYF. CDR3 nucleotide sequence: TGCAGCGTTGCCGGACTCTCTGGAAACACCATATATTTT. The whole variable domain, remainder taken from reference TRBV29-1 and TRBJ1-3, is SAVISQKPSRDICQRGTSLTIQCQVDSQVTMMFWYRQQPGQSLTLIATANQGSEATYESGFVIDKFPISRPNLTFSTLTVSNMSPEDSSIYLCSVAGLSGNTIYFGEGSWLTVV.

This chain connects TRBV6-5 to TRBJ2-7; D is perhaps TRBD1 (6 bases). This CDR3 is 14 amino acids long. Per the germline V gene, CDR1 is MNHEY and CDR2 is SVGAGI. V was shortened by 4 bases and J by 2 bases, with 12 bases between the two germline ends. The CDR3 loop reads CASSSRDITYEQYF. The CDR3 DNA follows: TGTGCCAGCAGTTCTCGGGACATTACCTACGAGCAGTACTTC.

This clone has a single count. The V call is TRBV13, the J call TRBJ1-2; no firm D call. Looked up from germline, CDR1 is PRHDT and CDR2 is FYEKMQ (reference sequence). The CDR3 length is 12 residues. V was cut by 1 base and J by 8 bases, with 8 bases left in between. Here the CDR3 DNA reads TGTGCCAGCAGCTTAGTACGTGGGGGCTACACCTTC. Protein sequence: CASSLVRGGYTF.

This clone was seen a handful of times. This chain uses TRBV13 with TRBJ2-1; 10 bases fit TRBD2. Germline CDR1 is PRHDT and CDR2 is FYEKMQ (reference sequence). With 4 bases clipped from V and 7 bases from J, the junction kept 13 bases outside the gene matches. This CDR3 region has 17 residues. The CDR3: CASSSRIAGLAVNEQFF. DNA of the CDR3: TGTGCCAGCAGCTCCCGTATTGCAGGACTAGCGGTAAATGAGCAGTTCTTC.

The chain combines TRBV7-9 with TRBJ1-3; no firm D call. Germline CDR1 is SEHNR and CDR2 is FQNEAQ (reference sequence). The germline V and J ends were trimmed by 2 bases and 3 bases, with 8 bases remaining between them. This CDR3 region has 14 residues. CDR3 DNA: TGTGCCAGCAGCTTATTTTCGGATGGAAACACCATATATTTT. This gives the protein CASSLFSDGNTIYF.

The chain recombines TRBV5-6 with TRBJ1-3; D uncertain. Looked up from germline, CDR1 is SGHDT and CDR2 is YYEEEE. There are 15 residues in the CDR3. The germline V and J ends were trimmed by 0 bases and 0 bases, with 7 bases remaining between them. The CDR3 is CASSLGWVSGNTIYF. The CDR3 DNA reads TGTGCCAGCAGCTTGGGGTGGGTCTCTGGAAACACCATATATTTT.

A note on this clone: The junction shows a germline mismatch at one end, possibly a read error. The CDR3 sequence: CASSPPHLF. CDR3 bases: TGTGCCAGCAGCCCCCCGCACCTCTTC. The V and J genes are TRBV5-4 and TRBJ2-1; D not certain. The CDR3 covers 9 residues. Germline CDR1 SGHNT, CDR2 YYREEE (reference sequence). Full variable domain (missing parts from reference TRBV5-4 and TRBJ2-1): ETGVTQSPTHLIKTRGQQVTLRCSSQSGHNTVSWYQQALGQGPQFIFQYYREEENGRGNFPPRFSGLQFPNYSSELNVNALELDDSALYLCASSPPHLFGPGTRLTVL.